The 4 T cell receptor beta chains in this list originate from one sample, sequenced in a study of vaccination and CD4 T cells after COVID-19. Treatment indicated: roughly 10-day PBMC culture with coronavirus spike peptide pools or control peptides (ViraFEST assay). The assay that was used to sequence DNA from cultured CD4+ T cells was the Oncomine TCR Beta short-read assay. TCRdb reprocessed the PCR reads with MiXCR, giving one entry per CDR3 protein. The top ten hold less than 40% of the sample, which has about 8,900 distinct CDR3 sequences, 64% seen once. For these receptors, no antigen is known. Sequenced: CD4+ T cells from blood, cultured in vitro. The receptors stem from a human donor who had recovered from COVID-19.

The rearrangement uses TRBV20-1 and TRBJ1-5; D ambiguous. The germline gives CDR1 DFQATT, CDR2 SNEGSKA (reference sequence). Trimming removed 3 bases at V and 5 bases at J, with 11 bases between. This CDR3 region has 13 residues. The CDR3 region has the DNA TGCAGTGCTAGTTCTCGGCTCGATCAGCCCCAGCATTTT. It encodes CSASSRLDQPQHF.

This chain connects TRBV27 to TRBJ2-5; 7 bases line up with TRBD2. The CDR3 sequence is 13 residues long. Germline CDR1 reads MNHEY; CDR2 reads SMNVEV (reference sequence). V trimming: 6 bases; J trimming: 9 bases; junction bases outside the gene matches: 10. The CDR3 spells CASSSGRGRAQYF. The CDR3 DNA is TGTGCCAGCAGCTCGGGGCGGGGGAGGGCCCAGTACTTC.

V is TRBV6-2 or TRBV6-3 and J is TRBJ2-3; D unresolved. Trimming stripped 8 bases from V and 4 bases from J, with 13 bases between. Germline CDR1 MNHEY, CDR2 SVGEGT. There are 13 residues in the CDR3. The CDR3 spells CASRPARPDTQYF. CDR3 coding DNA: TGTGCCAGCCGCCCCGCCCGGCCAGATACGCAGTATTTT.

There are a few counts of this clonotype. Written as DNA, the CDR3 is TGTGCCAGCAGTCCCCAGTACGGCCCCCACTCTGGGGCCAACGTCCTGACTTTC. Its protein is CASSPQYGPHSGANVLTF. This chain links TRBV6-2 or TRBV6-3 with TRBJ2-6; no definite D call. Germline CDR1 is MNHEY and CDR2 is SVGEGT. V dropped 5 bases and J dropped 0 bases, with 17 bases sitting between them. This CDR3 comprises 18 residues.